This T cell receptor beta chain was recovered during a study of cytomegalovirus exposure and HLA in healthy donors (dated by TCRdb to the late 2010s). Regarding the research as a whole: A later analysis indicated that the 110 or so validation repertoires were generated on the platform also employed for the 670 or so repertoires of the first cohort. The study aimed to test whether signatures of past pathogen exposure could be identified by cataloging public T cell receptors. Besides the first cohort of around 700 subjects, a separate validation cohort made up of about 120 different subjects was used. To predict cytomegalovirus infection status, the study combined high-throughput TCR immunosequencing, statistical association of individual TCRs with disease status, and machine learning.

Libraries were built with the immunoSEQ multiplex PCR assay. The study's own analysis went as follows. To diagnose cytomegalovirus status from the catalog of TCR beta chain sequences, a statistical classification framework was built. Entries here come from immuneACCESS through TCRdb and include only in-frame sequences with V and J called. Some clones fail to appear in such tables; in the studies checked, an unresolved V gene covers under half of the shortfall, and the cause of the remainder is unknown. V, J and clone size derive from that table, while D and trimming were established from the DNA sequence. The sample has about 180,000 clones on record, around 85% of them singletons. Approximately 15% of the sample is held by the ten biggest clonotypes. V trim: 2 bases; J trim: 4 bases; unmatched bases: 2. The CDR3 spans 14 residues, from the cysteine through the phenylalanine. The only DNA kept is the CDR3, 42 bases in frame from the first base. CDR1 and CDR2, looked up from the germline V gene, are ENHRY and SYGVKD.

Beyond this particular receptor, the publication reports: In a later analysis, TCRs clustered in the first cohort were found to also tend to co-occur in the roughly 130 validation repertoires, with 90% to 95% of cluster scores above 0. Most TCR sequences were observed very rarely across donors, whereas some public TCRs were present in many individuals. Three of the identified cytomegalovirus-associated TCR beta chains were confirmed in vitro to be specific for cytomegalovirus antigens. All 120 repertoires were used to score co-occurrence in the validation cohort in a later analysis, because that analysis had no HLA typing for the cohort. The study listed approximately 150 TCR beta chains as associated with cytomegalovirus. The classifier was reported to diagnose cytomegalovirus status with high specificity and sensitivity in both the original and validation cohorts. It was suggested by the authors that the approach could potentially be generalized to other disease states and immunological phenotypes.

This clone was detected once. No cognate antigen has been identified for it. Within one base of it there is no much larger clone, and no base qualities were kept. The donors were included in the validation cohort of 120 subjects, a group kept apart from the roughly 700-subject first cohort. This TCR was sampled from a man between 18 and 29 years old in good health and CMV-seropositive. Rearrangement joined TRBV10-3 to TRBJ1-2; TRBD1 matches 9 bases in the middle. Sample: PBMCs. This receptor carries the CDR3 CAISEGTGLYGYTF. The DNA is TGTGCCATCAGTGAGGGGACAGGGCTCTATGGCTACACCTTC.